The clone carrying this T cell receptor beta chain was recorded once. Its specificity is unknown. CDR1 is MNHNS, CDR2 SASEGT, per germline. CDR3 length: 14 amino acids. Unmatched junction bases numbered 5, after V lost 3 bases and J lost 3 bases. This record comes from a study of shared clonotypes between healthy human individuals. Each subset's genomic DNA was split evenly across several immunoSEQ plates. The repertoire was sequenced with immunoSEQ multiplex PCR; TCRdb's copy has only in-frame clones and lacks some. Of approximately 2,000,000 clones listed, roughly 95% are singletons. Study results and caveats: Rarefaction indicated that sorted-subset sequencing remained incomplete although depth was large. Only a few donors were included, so the genetic and exposure-history diversity represented was limited.

Positive CCR7 selection of CD45RO-negative cells yielded the naive CD8 cells, and terminally differentiated effector memory CD45RA+ cells were excluded. This chain joins TRBV6-1 and TRBJ2-7; 7 bases match TRBD1. Sequencing input: naive CD8+ T cells from PBMCs. The sequence derives from a man between 18 and 29 years old in good health. Some clones in this sample may be carry-over from other donors' samples. In nucleotides, the CDR3 is TGTGCCAGCAGTGACCGAGACAGGGTCTACGAGCAGTACTTC. Residues: CASSDRDRVYEQYF.